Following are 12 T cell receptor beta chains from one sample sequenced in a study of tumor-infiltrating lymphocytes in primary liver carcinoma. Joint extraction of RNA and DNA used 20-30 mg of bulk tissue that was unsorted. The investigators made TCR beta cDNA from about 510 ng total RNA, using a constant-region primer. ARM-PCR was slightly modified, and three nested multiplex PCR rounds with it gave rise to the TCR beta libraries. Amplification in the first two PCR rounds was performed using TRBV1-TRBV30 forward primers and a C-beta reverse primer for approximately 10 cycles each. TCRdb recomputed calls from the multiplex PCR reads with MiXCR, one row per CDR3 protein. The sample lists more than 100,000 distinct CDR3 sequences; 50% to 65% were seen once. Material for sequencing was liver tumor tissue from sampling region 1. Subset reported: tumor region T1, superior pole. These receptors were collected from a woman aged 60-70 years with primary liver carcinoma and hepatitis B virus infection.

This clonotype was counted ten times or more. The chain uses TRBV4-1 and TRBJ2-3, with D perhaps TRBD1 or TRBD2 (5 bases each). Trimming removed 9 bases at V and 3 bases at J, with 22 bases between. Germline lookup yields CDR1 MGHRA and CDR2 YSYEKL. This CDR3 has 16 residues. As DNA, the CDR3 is TGCGCCAGTCGCGGAGGTCAGGGTAAAATTACAGATACGCAGTATTTT. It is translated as CASRGGQGKITDTQYF.

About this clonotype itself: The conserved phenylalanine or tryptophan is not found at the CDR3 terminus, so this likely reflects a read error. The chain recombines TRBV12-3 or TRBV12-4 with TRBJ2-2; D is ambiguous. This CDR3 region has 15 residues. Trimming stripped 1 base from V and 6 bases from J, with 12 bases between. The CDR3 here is CASSLGLAASGELFV. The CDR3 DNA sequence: TGTGCCAGCAGTTTAGGACTGGCGGCGTCCGGGGAGCTGTTTGTT.

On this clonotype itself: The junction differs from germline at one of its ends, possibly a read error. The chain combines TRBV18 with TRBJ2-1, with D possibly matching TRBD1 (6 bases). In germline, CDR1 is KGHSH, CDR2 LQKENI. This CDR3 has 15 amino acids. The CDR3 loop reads CAISPDGQFYNEQFF. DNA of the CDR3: TGTGCCATCTCACCAGACGGACAGTTTTACAATGAGCAGTTCTTC.

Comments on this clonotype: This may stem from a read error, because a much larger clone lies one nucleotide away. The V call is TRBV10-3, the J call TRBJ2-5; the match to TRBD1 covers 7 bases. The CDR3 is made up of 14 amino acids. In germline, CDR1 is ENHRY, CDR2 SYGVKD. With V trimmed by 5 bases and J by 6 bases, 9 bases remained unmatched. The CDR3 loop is CAISLGGAGQTQYF. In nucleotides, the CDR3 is TGTGCCATCAGTTTAGGGGGCGCGGGCCAGACCCAGTACTTC.

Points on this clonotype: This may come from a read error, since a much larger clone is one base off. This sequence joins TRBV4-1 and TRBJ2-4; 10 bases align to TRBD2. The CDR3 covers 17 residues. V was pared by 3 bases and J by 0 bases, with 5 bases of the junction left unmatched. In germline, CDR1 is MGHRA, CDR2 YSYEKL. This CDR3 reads CASSHGAGGVAKNIQYF. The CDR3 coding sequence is TGCGCCAGCAGCCATGGAGCGGGAGGGGTAGCCAAAAACATTCAGTACTTC.

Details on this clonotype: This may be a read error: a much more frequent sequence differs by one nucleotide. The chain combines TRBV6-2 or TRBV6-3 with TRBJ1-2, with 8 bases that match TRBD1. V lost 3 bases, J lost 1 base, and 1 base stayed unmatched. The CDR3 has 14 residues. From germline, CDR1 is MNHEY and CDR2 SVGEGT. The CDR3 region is CASSYDRGNYGYTF. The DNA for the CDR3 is TGTGCCAGCAGTTATGACAGGGGTAACTATGGCTACACCTTC.

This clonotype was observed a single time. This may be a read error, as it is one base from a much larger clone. The CDR3 DNA reads as TGCAGCGTTCTCGCATGGGGAGGGACCCAGTACTTC. Translated, it gives CSVLAWGGTQYF. This chain connects TRBV29-1 to TRBJ2-5, with D possibly being TRBD2 (6 bases). V lost 5 bases to trimming and J lost 7 bases, with 14 bases between them. Germline V CDR1 and CDR2: SQVTM, ANQGSEA. This CDR3 has 12 amino acids.

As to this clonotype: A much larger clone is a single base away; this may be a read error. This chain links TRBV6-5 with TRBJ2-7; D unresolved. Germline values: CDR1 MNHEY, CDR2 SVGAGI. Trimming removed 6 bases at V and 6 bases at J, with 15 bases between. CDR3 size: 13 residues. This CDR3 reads CASSTPWKGEQYF. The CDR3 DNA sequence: TGTGCCAGCAGCACTCCGTGGAAGGGCGAGCAGTACTTC.

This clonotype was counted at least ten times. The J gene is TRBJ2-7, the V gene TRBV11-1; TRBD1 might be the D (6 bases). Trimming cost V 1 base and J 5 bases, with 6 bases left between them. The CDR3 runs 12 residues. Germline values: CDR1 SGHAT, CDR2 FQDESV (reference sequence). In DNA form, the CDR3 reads TGTGCCAGCAGCTTAGACAGGGACGAGCAGTACTTC. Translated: CASSLDRDEQYF.

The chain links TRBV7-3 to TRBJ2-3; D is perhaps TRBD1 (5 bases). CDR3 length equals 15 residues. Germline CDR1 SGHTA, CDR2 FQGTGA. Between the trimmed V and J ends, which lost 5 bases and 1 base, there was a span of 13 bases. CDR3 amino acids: CASSIQGSGTDTQYF. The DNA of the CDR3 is TGTGCCAGCAGCATCCAGGGATCCGGCACAGATACGCAGTATTTT.

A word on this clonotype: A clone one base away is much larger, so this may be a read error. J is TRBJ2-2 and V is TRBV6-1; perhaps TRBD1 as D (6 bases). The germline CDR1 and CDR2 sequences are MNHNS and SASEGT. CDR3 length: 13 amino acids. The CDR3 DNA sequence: TGTACCAGCAGTTCAGGGGTGGCCGGGGAGCTGTTTTTT. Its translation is CTSSSGVAGELFF.

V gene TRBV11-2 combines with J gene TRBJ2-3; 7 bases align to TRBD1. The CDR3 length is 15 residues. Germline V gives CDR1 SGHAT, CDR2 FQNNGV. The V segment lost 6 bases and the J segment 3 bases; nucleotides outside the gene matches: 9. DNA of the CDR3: TGTGCCAGCAGGCGACCAGACAGGGAAACAGATACGCAGTATTTT. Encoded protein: CASRRPDRETDTQYF.